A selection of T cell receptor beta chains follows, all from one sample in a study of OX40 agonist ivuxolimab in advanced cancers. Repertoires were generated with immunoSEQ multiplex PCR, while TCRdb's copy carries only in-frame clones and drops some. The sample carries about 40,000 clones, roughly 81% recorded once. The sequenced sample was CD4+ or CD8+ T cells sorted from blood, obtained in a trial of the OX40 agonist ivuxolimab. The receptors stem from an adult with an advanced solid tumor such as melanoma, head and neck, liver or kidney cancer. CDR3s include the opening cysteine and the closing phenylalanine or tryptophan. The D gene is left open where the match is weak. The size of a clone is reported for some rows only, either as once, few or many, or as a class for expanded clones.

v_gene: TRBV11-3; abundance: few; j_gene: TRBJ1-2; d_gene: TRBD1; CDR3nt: TGTGCCAGCAGCGTGACAGGGACAACTTCTAACTATGGCTACACCTTC; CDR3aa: CASSVTGTTSNYGYTF
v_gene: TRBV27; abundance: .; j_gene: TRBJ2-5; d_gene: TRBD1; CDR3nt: TGTGCCAGCAGTTCGACAGGGTTAGGGGAGACCCAGTACTTC; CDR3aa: CASSSTGLGETQYF
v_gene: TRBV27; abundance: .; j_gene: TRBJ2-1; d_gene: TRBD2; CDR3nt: TGTGCCAGCAGTCCGACCCCGGGACTAGCGGGCTATGAGCAGTTCTTC; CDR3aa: CASSPTPGLAGYEQFF
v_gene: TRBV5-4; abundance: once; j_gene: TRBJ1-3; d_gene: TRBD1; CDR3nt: TGTGCCAGCAGCCGGACAGGAGTTTCTGGAAACACCATATATTTT; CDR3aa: CASSRTGVSGNTIYF
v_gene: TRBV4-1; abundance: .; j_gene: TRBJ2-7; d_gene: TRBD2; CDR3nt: TGCGCCAGCAGCGCGACTAGCGCCAGCTCCTACGAGCAGTACTTC; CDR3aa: CASSATSASSYEQYF
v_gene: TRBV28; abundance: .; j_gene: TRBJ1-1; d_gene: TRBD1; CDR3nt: TGTGCCAGCAGTTTAGCCCAGGGGGTAACGAACACTGAAGCTTTCTTT; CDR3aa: CASSLAQGVTNTEAFF
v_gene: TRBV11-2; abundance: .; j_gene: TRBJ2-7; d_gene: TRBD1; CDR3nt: TGTGCCAGCAGTTACGGACAGGGGGTCTACGAGCAGTACTTC; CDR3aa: CASSYGQGVYEQYF
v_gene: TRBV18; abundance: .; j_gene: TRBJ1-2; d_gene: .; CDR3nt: TGTGCCAGCTCACCTCGACCCGTGCATGGCTACACCTTC; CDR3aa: CASSPRPVHGYTF
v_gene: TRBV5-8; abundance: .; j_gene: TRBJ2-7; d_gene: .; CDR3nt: TGTGCCAGCAGCTCGGCCTACGAGCAGTACTTC; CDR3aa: CASSSAYEQYF
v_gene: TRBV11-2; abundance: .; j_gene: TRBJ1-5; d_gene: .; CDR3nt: TGTGCCAGCAGCTTAGTTAGCAATCAGCCCCAGCATTTT; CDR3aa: CASSLVSNQPQHF
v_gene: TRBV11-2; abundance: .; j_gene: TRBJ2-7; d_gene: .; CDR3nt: TGTGCCAGCAGACCCGGGACTGCCTACGAGCAGTACTTC; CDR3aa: CASRPGTAYEQYF
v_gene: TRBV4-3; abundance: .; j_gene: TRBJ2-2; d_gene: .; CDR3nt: TGCGCCAGCAGCCAATTGACCGCGAACACCGGGGAGCTGTTTTTT; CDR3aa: CASSQLTANTGELFF
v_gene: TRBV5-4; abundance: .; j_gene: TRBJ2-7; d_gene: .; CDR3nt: TGTGCCAGCAGCTTAAACCTTATAACCCCTCTCTACGAGCAGTACTTC; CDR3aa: CASSLNLITPLYEQYF
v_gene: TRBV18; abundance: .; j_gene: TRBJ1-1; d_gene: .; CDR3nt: TGTGCCAGCTCACCAAGCGGGACGGTCGTCTCCGAGGACACTGAAGCTTTCTTT; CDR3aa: CASSPSGTVVSEDTEAFF
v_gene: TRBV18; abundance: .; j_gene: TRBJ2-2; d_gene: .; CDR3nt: TGTGCCAGCTCACTCCGGGAATATAACACCGGGGAGCTGTTTTTT; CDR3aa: CASSLREYNTGELFF
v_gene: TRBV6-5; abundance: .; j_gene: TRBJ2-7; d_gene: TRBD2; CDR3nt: TGTGCCAGCAGTCCGGGACTAGCGTATTACGAGCAGTACTTC; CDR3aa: CASSPGLAYYEQYF
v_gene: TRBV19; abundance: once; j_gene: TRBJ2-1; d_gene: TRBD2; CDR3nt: TGTGCCAGTACCTCACAGACTAGCGGCCACCACAATGAGCAGTTCTTC; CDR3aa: CASTSQTSGHHNEQFF
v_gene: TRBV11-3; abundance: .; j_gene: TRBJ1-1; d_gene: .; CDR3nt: TGTGCCAGCAGCTTAGGGACAATTACTGAAGCTTTCTTT; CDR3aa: CASSLGTITEAFF
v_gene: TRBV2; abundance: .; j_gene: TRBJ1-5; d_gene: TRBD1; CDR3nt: TGTGCCGGCTCCGGGACAGATAGCAATCAGCCCCAGCATTTT; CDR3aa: CAGSGTDSNQPQHF
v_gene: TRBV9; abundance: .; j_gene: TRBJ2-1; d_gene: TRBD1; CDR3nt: TGTGCCAGCGGGACAGGGATTTACAATGAGCAGTTCTTC; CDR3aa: CASGTGIYNEQFF
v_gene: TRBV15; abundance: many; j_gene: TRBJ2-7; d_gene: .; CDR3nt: TGTGCCAGTGCGGCAGGGTCCCACTACGAGCAGTACTTC; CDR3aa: CASAAGSHYEQYF
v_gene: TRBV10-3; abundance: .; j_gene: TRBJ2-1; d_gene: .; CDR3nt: TGTGCCATCAGTGAATCCAGGGGAGTATACAATGAGCAGTTCTTC; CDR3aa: CAISESRGVYNEQFF
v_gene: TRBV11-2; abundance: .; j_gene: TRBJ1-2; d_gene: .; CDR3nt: TGTGCCAGCAGCTTCCGGGGATCCGGCTACACCTTC; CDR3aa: CASSFRGSGYTF
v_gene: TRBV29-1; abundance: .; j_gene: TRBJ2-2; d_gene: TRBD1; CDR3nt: TGCAGCGCCGCCCGCCAGGGGGCGGGCACCGGGGAGCTGTTTTTT; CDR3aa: CSAARQGAGTGELFF